This paragraph covers one TCR beta chain sequence. It lacks a known antigen. No much larger clone exists at a distance of one base, and base qualities are not known. TCRbeta CDR3 regions were amplified from genomic DNA using the immunoSEQ Assay, a bias-controlled multiplex PCR. The authors processed their data as follows. Within the assay, amplification of reference gene primers was used to estimate how many nucleated cells each sample contained. To quantify the absolute abundance of each unique TCRbeta CDR3 rearrangement, sequence reads were collapsed and filtered. For each sample, productive Simpson clonality was calculated as the square root of Simpson's diversity index over productive rearrangements. TCRdb mirrors the immuneACCESS table, restricted to in-frame sequences. Some clones are absent from its copies; in checked studies, under half trace to an unresolved V gene, and the reason for the others is unknown. V and J calls and clone size are given by that table; D and trimming were obtained from the DNA. The sample contains 140,000 to 150,000 clones, 75% to 90% of them found a single time. The ten most abundant clones make up about 10% of the sample.

This entry is derived from a study of blood T cell repertoires in COVID-19 (dated by TCRdb to the early 2020s). Regarding the research as a whole: The collaborator samples originated in the United States, Italy and Spain and spanned the acute and convalescent phases of COVID-19. Samples came from the ongoing ImmuneRACE study (first 160 participants) plus 1,254 subjects from 6 global collaborators. Sample metadata almost always included a de-identified subject ID, COVID-19 status, age in years and sex. Where available, HLA class I and class II types were obtained from metadata supplied by the sample provider rather than from assay-based typing. The repertoires were released in a freely available public database meant as a resource for research on the immune response to SARS-CoV-2. The material from the prospective study consisted of cDNA or gDNA derived from T cells, B-cell-depleted T cells, or PBMCs. Deeply sampled blood TCRbeta repertoires from subjects exposed to, actively infected with, or recovered from COVID-19 were included in the dataset. The study at large found these results: How much clinical and demographic metadata was included differed by source and by participant, and the metadata was provided uncurated.

Enrolling through a virtual design, the prospective study's participants ranged in age from roughly 18 to 89 years and lived across 24 United States geographic areas. In the prospective study, participants were assigned to cohorts based on the clinical history participants reported in a screening survey and a study questionnaire. For ImmuneRACE Cohort 3, a participant was defined as recovered based on two consecutive negative NP/OP PCR tests, clearance by a healthcare professional, or resolution of symptoms. In the prospective study, mobile phlebotomists collected whole blood, serum and a nasopharyngeal or oropharyngeal swab from each participant. Participants in the prospective study had the option to provide additional blood draws and questionnaires over a roughly 2-month period. Before DNA extraction, prospective study blood samples were shipped either frozen or at room temperature. There are 14 amino acids in the CDR3, from cysteine to phenylalanine inclusive. CDR3 DNA is the only sequence kept; it has 42 bases, read in frame from the first base. V is pruned by 4 bases and J by 10 bases, leaving 6 bases of the junction without a gene match. CDR1 MGHDK and CDR2 SYGVNS were looked up in the germline V gene.

The chain links TRBV25-1 with TRBJ1-6; 8 bases in the middle match TRBD1. The sequence derives from a man aged 60 to 69 who had recovered from COVID-19. Input material: PBMCs or T cells enriched from blood (not recorded which). CDR3 sequence: CASSVKTGVSPLHF. The bases read TGTGCCAGCAGTGTAAAGACAGGGGTCTCACCCCTCCACTTT.